This note documents a single T cell receptor beta chain sequence. What it recognizes is unknown. This sample is drawn from a study of graft-versus-host responses after intestinal transplantation. Looking at the study overall: Recipients had transplants, and these were multivisceral, liver-intestinal, or isolated intestinal. All of the recipients had induction that used anti-thymocyte globulin, then tacrolimus and steroids for roughly three years. Study outcomes and limitations: The marrow of recipients harbored GvH clones, and ileum or blood showed some of them first. Where graft-donor T cell macrochimerism was present, patients had high graft-versus-host to host-versus-graft clonal ratios in allografts.

Sequencing used immunoSEQ multiplex PCR; TCRdb keeps in-frame clones, though not all of them. This table holds approximately 33,000 clones, about four fifths found once. Trimming cost V 3 bases and J 1 base, with 15 bases left between them. In germline, CDR1 is SGDLS, CDR2 YYNGEE. This CDR3 comprises 16 residues. V and J are TRBV9 and TRBJ2-3; maybe TRBD1 (6 bases). This sample comprised unstimulated CD8+ T cells sorted from spleen or lymph node cells, obtained before intestinal transplant. The source of this sequence is a human donor who received an intestinal transplant. CDR3 in amino acids: CASSDRGTIGTDTQYF. Here the CDR3 DNA reads TGTGCCAGCAGCGATAGGGGGACCATTGGCACAGATACGCAGTATTTT.